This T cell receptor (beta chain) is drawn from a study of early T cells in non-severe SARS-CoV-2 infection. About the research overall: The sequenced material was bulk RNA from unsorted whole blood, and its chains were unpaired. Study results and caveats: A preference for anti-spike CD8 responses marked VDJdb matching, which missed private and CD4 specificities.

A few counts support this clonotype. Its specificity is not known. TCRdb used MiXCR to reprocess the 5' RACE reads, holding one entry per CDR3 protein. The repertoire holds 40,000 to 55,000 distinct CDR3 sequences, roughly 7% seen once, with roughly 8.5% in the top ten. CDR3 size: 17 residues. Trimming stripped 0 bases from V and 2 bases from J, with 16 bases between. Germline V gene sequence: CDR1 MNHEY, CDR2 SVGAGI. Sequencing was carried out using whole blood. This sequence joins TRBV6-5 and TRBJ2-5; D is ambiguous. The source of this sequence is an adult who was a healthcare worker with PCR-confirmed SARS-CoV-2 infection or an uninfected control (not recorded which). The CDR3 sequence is CASSYSPQTYGQETQYF. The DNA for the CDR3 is TGTGCCAGCAGTTACTCCCCGCAGACATATGGGCAAGAGACCCAGTACTTC.